This T cell receptor (beta chain) appears in the sequencing data of a study of prognosis after radiotherapy for stage I lung cancer. Peripheral blood, six milliliters per draw, was collected at each of two time points. About this clonotype itself: The antigen is undetermined.

Using two-round multiplex PCR, the authors amplified TCR beta CDR3 from genomic DNA. TRBV and TRBJ genes each had their own specific primers in first-round PCR. Second-round PCR used universal primers. TCRdb called the multiplex PCR reads again in MiXCR, with one record for every CDR3 protein. The sample includes 30,000 to 35,000 distinct CDR3 sequences, about half of them seen just once. The CDR3 is 16 residues long. V gave up 6 bases and J gave up 7 bases; unmatched junction bases: 9. Germline lookup yields CDR1 KGHDR and CDR2 SFDVKD. Regarding the study as a whole: Post-therapy Shannon entropy was lower in patients developing distant metastases following stereotactic body radiation therapy. Unique TCR clone counts fell after stereotactic body radiation therapy, median approximately 9,100 versus 7,200.

This chain uses TRBV24-1 with TRBJ2-1; 12 nucleotides align to TRBD2. The sequence derives from a donor older than 45 with non-small cell lung cancer. This specimen consisted of PBMCs, obtained before or after stereotactic body radiation therapy (not recorded which). CDR3 DNA sequence: TGTGCCACCAGTTCTCTTGTGACTAGCGGGAGTAATGAGCAGTTCTTC. This sequence encodes CATSSLVTSGSNEQFF.